The 16 T cell receptor beta chains presented below share a single source sample, sequenced in a study of blood T cell repertoires in COVID-19 (dated by TCRdb to 2018 to 2021). The method was the immunoSEQ multiplex PCR assay. The source is immuneACCESS, and TCRdb retained only in-frame sequences with V and J called. Part of the clones is not carried over; for the studies checked, unresolved V genes explain less than half of this, and the remainder is unexplained. A total of about 320,000 clones appear in this sample, less than 85% of them only once. In total, the top ten clones hold under 2% of the sample. Sequenced material: PBMCs or T cells enriched from blood (not recorded which). Receptors were obtained from a woman between 25 and 40 years old who had been exposed to COVID-19.

The chain links TRBV24-1 to TRBJ2-5; possibly TRBD2 for D (5 bases). CDR1 KGHDR and CDR2 SFDVKD come from the germline V gene. CDR3 size: 15 residues. V was pared by 6 bases and J by 5 bases, with 18 bases between. The CDR3 reads CATSFRGSRGETQYF. CDR3 nucleotides: TGTGCCACCAGTTTTAGAGGGTCCCGTGGTGAGACCCAGTACTTC.

The table lists this clone with a count of one. The chain recombines TRBV28 with TRBJ2-5; D is unclear. Germline values: CDR1 MDHEN, CDR2 SYDVKM. Trimming took 2 bases from V and 4 from J, leaving 5 bases between them. This CDR3 has 12 amino acids. The CDR3 spells CASSLNGETQYF. The CDR3 DNA sequence: TGTGCCAGCAGTTTAAACGGAGAGACCCAGTACTTC.

The V and J genes are TRBV7-6 and TRBJ2-1, with 10 bases fitting TRBD2. J was trimmed by 5 bases and V by 4 bases; bases with no gene match: 11. From germline, CDR1 is SGHVS and CDR2 FNYEAQ. This CDR3 region has 17 residues. CDR3 bases: TGTGCCAGCAGCTACGTTTCCGGACTAGCGGAGAACAATGAGCAGTTCTTC. This sequence encodes CASSYVSGLAENNEQFF.

The chain is built from TRBV7-3 and TRBJ1-2; weak D call: TRBD1 (5 bases). CDR1 is SGHTA, CDR2 FQGTGA, per germline. This CDR3 region has 13 residues. V was pared by 3 bases and J by 6 bases, with 11 bases between. CDR3 residues: CASSFDRRNGYTF. The CDR3 DNA follows: TGTGCCAGCAGCTTCGACAGACGCAATGGCTACACCTTC.

The gene calls are TRBV11-2 and TRBJ1-2; TRBD1 is a possible D gene (5 bases). V lost 2 bases to trimming and J lost 7 bases, with 14 bases between them. This CDR3 has 14 amino acids. The V gene's germline CDR1 is SGHAT and CDR2 FQNNGV. CDR3 bases: TGTGCCAGCAGCTTACAGGACAAGTCGGGTGGCTACACCTTC. It yields the protein CASSLQDKSGGYTF.

The CDR3 is CASSLQGRQPQHF. Written as DNA, the CDR3 is TGTGCCAGCAGCTTACAAGGCAGGCAGCCCCAGCATTTT. This chain connects TRBV11-2 to TRBJ1-5; D is uncertain. The germline V gene encodes CDR1 SGHAT and CDR2 FQNNGV. This CDR3 has 13 residues. Trimming removed 2 bases at V and 7 bases at J, with 9 bases between.

The chain employs TRBV28 and TRBJ2-7; no firm D call. The V gene lost 5 bases and the J gene lost 1 base, with 9 bases spanning the gap. Germline V gives CDR1 MDHEN, CDR2 SYDVKM. This CDR3 region has 13 residues. The CDR3 sequence: CASSEHRSYEQYF. The CDR3 DNA reads as TGTGCCAGCAGTGAGCACCGATCCTACGAGCAGTACTTC.

The chain uses TRBV28 and TRBJ1-5; TRBD1 agrees at 9 bases. CDR3 length: 15 residues. V lost 3 bases, J lost 6 bases, and 6 bases stayed unmatched. CDR1 is MDHEN, CDR2 SYDVKM, per germline. CDR3 sequence reads: CASSFGTGTIQPQHF. As DNA, the CDR3 is TGTGCCAGCAGTTTTGGGACAGGGACTATTCAGCCCCAGCATTTT.

The rearrangement uses TRBV7-9 and TRBJ1-1; D is unclear. V lost 5 bases to trimming and J lost 6 bases, with 19 bases between them. The CDR3 totals 15 residues. Germline lookup yields CDR1 SEHNR and CDR2 FQNEAQ (reference sequence). In nucleotides, the CDR3 is TGTGCCAGCAGCCCTGGCCCCGGCGGAGTTGCTGAAGCTTTCTTT. Protein: CASSPGPGGVAEAFF.

In its sample, this clone was seen once. The chain recombines TRBV7-2 with TRBJ1-5, with unresolved D. This CDR3 comprises 14 residues. Germline V CDR1 and CDR2: SGHTA, FQGNSA. The V gene lost 4 bases and the J gene lost 3 bases, with 10 bases spanning the gap. The CDR3 coding sequence is TGTGCCAGCAGCTCTCGGGGTACCAATCAGCCCCAGCATTTT. This gives the protein CASSSRGTNQPQHF.

The chain recombines TRBV24-1 with TRBJ1-2; D is uncertain. The CDR3 runs to 12 residues. CDR1 and CDR2 (germline): KGHDR, SFDVKD. V was shortened by 9 bases and J by 3 bases, with 10 bases between the two germline ends. CDR3 in amino acids: CATSDSHYGYTF. The CDR3 DNA reads TGTGCCACCTCGGATAGCCACTATGGCTACACCTTC.

CDR3 nucleotide sequence: TGTGCCAGCGGGAGCGGGAGGGCCTTTTTGGAGACCCAGTACTTC. Its protein is CASGSGRAFLETQYF. The J gene is TRBJ2-5, the V gene TRBV2; 10 positions match TRBD2. CDR3 size: 15 residues. V was clipped by 8 bases and J by 5 bases; unmatched bases: 11. Germline V gene sequence: CDR1 SNHLY, CDR2 FYNNEI. Combining the CDR3 with reference TRBV2 and TRBJ2-5 gives the whole variable domain EPEVTQTPSHQVTQMGQEVILRCVPISNHLYFYWYRQILGQKVEFLVSFYNNEISEKSEIFDDQFSVERPDGSNFTLKIRSTKLEDSAMYFCASGSGRAFLETQYFGPGTRLLVL.

CDR3 DNA sequence: TGTGCCAGCAGCCCGTCCCTCCGGGGGGGCCACACAGATACGCAGTATTTT. Amino acids: CASSPSLRGGHTDTQYF. The chain joins TRBV7-9 to TRBJ2-3, with 8 bases identical to TRBD2. The CDR3 spans 17 residues. Germline lookup yields CDR1 SEHNR and CDR2 FQNEAQ (reference sequence). V lost 5 bases to trimming and J lost 2 bases; unmatched junction nucleotides: 12.

The chain couples TRBV3-1 (or the pseudogene TRBV3-2) to TRBJ1-1; D is perhaps TRBD1 (5 bases). There are 16 residues in the CDR3. Germline V gene lookup returns CDR1 LGHDT and CDR2 YNNKEL (reference sequence). The V end lost 0 bases, the J end lost 0 bases, and 11 bases lay between the germline ends. The CDR3 spells CASSQERGTVNTEAFF. The CDR3, as DNA: TGTGCCAGCAGCCAAGAACGGGGGACGGTGAACACTGAAGCTTTCTTT.

This chain links TRBV9 with TRBJ2-1, with D hard to call. CDR1 and CDR2 from the germline V gene are SGDLS and YYNGEE. Trimming removed 0 bases from V and 0 bases from J, with 7 bases in between. The CDR3 extends over 15 amino acids. The CDR3 is CASSVEASSYNEQFF. The CDR3 DNA is TGTGCCAGCAGCGTAGAGGCTAGCTCCTACAATGAGCAGTTCTTC.

This chain joins TRBV7-9 and TRBJ1-1, with a tentative D call TRBD1 (5 bases). V was cut by 5 bases and J by 1 base, with 14 bases left in between. Per the germline V gene, CDR1 is SEHNR and CDR2 is FQNEAQ (reference sequence). The CDR3 length is 15 residues. The CDR3 protein is CASSPSEGQNTEAFF. CDR3 DNA: TGTGCCAGCAGCCCGTCGGAAGGACAGAACACTGAAGCTTTCTTT.